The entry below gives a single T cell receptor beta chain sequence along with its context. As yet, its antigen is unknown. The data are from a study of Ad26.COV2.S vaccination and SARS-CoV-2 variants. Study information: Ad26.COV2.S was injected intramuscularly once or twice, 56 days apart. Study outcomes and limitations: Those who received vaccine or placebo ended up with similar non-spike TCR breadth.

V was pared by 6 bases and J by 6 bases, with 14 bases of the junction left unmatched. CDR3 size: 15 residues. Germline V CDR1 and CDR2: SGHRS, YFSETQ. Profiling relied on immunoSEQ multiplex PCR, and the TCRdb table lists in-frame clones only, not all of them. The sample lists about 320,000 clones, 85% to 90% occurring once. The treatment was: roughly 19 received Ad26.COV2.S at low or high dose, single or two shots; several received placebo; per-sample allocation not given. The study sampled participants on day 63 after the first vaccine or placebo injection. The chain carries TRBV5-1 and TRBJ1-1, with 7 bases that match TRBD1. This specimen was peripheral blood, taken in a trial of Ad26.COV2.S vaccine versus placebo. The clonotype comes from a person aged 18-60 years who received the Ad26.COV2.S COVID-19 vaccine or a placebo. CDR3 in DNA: TGCGCCAGCAACGAACTACTCAACAGGGGCTCTGAAGCTTTCTTT. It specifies CASNELLNRGSEAFF.